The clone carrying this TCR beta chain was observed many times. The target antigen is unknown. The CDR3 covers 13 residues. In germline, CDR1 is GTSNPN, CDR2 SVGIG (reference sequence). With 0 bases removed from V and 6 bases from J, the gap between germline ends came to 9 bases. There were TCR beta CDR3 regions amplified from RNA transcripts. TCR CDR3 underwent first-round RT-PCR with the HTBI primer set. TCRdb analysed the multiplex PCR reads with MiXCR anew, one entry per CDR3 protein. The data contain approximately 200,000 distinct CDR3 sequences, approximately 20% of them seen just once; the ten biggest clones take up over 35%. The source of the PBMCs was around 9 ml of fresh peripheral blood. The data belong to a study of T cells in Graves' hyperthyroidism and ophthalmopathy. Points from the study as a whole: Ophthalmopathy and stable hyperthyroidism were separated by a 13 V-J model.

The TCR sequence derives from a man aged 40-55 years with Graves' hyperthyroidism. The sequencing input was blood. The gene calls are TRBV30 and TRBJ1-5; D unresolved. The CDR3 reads CAWSVRDGQPQHF. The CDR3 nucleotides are TGTGCCTGGAGTGTAAGGGATGGTCAGCCCCAGCATTTT.